One and the same sample provided the 10 T cell receptor beta chains below, sequenced in a study of blood T cell repertoires in COVID-19. Only in-frame clones appear in the TCRdb table, and some are missing; sequencing was by immunoSEQ multiplex PCR. The sample includes some 350,000 clones, around 86% of them seen just once. Material for sequencing was peripheral blood. The receptor source for this set is a human donor in a cohort sampled during active COVID-19.

The chain carries TRBV6-5 and TRBJ2-7; 10 bases align to TRBD1. The CDR3 runs to 13 residues. Looked up from germline, CDR1 is MNHEY and CDR2 is SVGAGI. J was trimmed by 4 bases and V by 4 bases; bases with no gene match: 1. This CDR3 is CASSWTGGYEQYF. The CDR3 bases are TGTGCCAGCAGTTGGACAGGGGGGTACGAGCAGTACTTC.

The genes are TRBV28 and TRBJ1-5, with D possibly being TRBD1 (6 bases). V lost 1 base, J lost 7 bases, and 14 bases lay in between. The CDR3 totals 15 residues. Germline V CDR1 and CDR2: MDHEN, SYDVKM. CDR3 sequence reads: CASSLSMGGGQPQHF. The DNA of the CDR3 is TGTGCCAGCAGTTTATCCATGGGGGGGGGCCAGCCCCAGCATTTT. Filled out from reference TRBV28 and TRBJ1-5, the complete variable domain reads DVKVTQSSRYLVKRTGEKVFLECVQDMDHENMFWYRQDPGLGLRLIYFSYDVKMKEKGDIPEGYSVSREKKERFSLILESASTNQTSMYLCASSLSMGGGQPQHFGDGTRLSIL.

This chain joins TRBV9 and TRBJ2-7; 8 bases line up with TRBD1. The germline V gene has CDR1 SGDLS and CDR2 YYNGEE. The V and J ends lost 2 bases and 1 base, in that order; junction bases with no gene match: 5. This CDR3 is 15 amino acids long. Here the CDR3 reads CASSVDDRGSYEQYF. The DNA for the CDR3 is TGTGCCAGCAGCGTCGACGACAGGGGTTCCTACGAGCAGTACTTC.

V is TRBV15 and J is TRBJ2-3; the match to TRBD2 covers 9 bases. The ends lost 1 base at V and 2 bases at J; junction bases unmatched: 7. Germline V gene sequence: CDR1 LNHNV, CDR2 YYDKDF (reference sequence). The CDR3 has 17 amino acids. CDR3 bases: TGTGCCACCAGCAGAGTCCAGCGGGGGGCCCACACAGATACGCAGTATTTT. Protein: CATSRVQRGAHTDTQYF. Using reference TRBV15 and TRBJ2-3 for the parts outside the CDR3, the full variable domain is DAMVIQNPRYQVTQFGKPVTLSCSQTLNHNVMYWYQQKSSQAPKLLFHYYDKDFNNEADTPDNFQSRRPNTSFCFLDIRSPGLGDTAMYLCATSRVQRGAHTDTQYFGPGTRLTVL.

A remark on this clone: Other DNA sequences from this sample encode an identical CDR3 as well. The chain uses TRBV29-1 and TRBJ2-3; D remains ambiguous. This CDR3 has 12 amino acids. The ends were cut back, 0 bases at V and 6 bases at J, with 7 bases in the middle. CDR1 is SQVTM, CDR2 ANQGSEA, per germline. CDR3 in amino acids: CSVEDLPDTQYF. The CDR3, as DNA: TGCAGCGTTGAAGATCTTCCGGATACGCAGTATTTT.

Concerning this clone: Other DNA sequences in the same sample also yield this CDR3. The V call is TRBV15, the J call TRBJ2-5; D not resolved. Germline V gives CDR1 LNHNV, CDR2 YYDKDF (reference sequence). The CDR3 contains 14 residues. Trimming pared 0 bases from V and 5 bases from J, leaving 10 bases between. The CDR3: CATSRDRAGETQYF. The DNA of the CDR3 is TGTGCCACCAGCAGAGATCGTGCCGGGGAGACCCAGTACTTC.

The V call is TRBV13, the J call TRBJ1-1, with 10 bases aligning to TRBD1. The germline CDR1 and CDR2 sequences are PRHDT and FYEKMQ (reference sequence). This CDR3 contains 14 residues. The ends lost 3 bases at V and 8 bases at J; junction bases unmatched: 6. The CDR3 loop reads CASSFPGQGMEAFF. DNA for the CDR3: TGTGCCAGCAGCTTCCCGGGACAGGGGATGGAAGCTTTCTTT.

The chain carries TRBV5-4 and TRBJ2-1; 7 bases are a match to TRBD1. The CDR3 length is 15 residues. V trimming: 7 bases; J trimming: 5 bases; junction bases outside the gene matches: 12. Germline V CDR1 and CDR2: SGHNT, YYREEE (reference sequence). For the CDR3, the DNA is TGTGCCAGCGGCCGGGACAGCCATCATGACAATGAGCAGTTCTTC. Translating gives CASGRDSHHDNEQFF.

The chain combines TRBV14 with TRBJ2-7, with D tentatively TRBD2 (5 bases). The CDR3 covers 15 residues. The ends were cut back, 1 base at V and 1 base at J, with 11 bases in the middle. CDR1 is SGHDN, CDR2 FVKESK, per germline. Here the CDR3 reads CASSQGLSGSYEQYF. The CDR3 DNA sequence: TGTGCCAGCAGCCAAGGTTTGTCGGGGTCCTACGAGCAGTACTTC.

This sequence joins TRBV19 and TRBJ2-3; D is possibly TRBD2 (5 bases). The CDR3 has 14 residues. V was clipped by 7 bases and J by 1 base, with 12 bases between them. Germline V CDR1 and CDR2: LNHDA, SQIVND (reference sequence). The CDR3 bases are TGTGCCAGTACCCTCGGGGTGGGCACAGATACGCAGTATTTT. As protein: CASTLGVGTDTQYF.